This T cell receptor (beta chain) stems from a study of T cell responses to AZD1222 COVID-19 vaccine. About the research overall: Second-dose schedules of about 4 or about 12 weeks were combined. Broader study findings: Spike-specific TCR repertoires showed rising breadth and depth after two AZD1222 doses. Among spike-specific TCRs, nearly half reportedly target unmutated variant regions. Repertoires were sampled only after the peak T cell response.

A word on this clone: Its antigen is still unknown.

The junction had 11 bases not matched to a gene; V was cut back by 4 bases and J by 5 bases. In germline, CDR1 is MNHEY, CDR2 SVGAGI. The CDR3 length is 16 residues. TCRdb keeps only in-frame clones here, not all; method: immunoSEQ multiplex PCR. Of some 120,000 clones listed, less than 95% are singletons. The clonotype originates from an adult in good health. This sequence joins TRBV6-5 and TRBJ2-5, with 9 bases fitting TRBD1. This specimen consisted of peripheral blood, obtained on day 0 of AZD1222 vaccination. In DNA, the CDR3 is TGTGCCAGCAGTTCATATGGGGACAGGGTTCGGGAGACCCAGTACTTC. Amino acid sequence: CASSSYGDRVRETQYF.